This entry lists 3 T cell receptor beta chains sequenced from one sample in a study of CD8 T cells in ankylosing spondylitis. Study conclusions and caveats: Several highly homologous variants made up a TCR beta motif, and this motif appeared characteristic of ankylosing spondylitis blood.

For these receptors, no antigen is known. MiXCR was run by TCRdb on the 5' RACE reads, yielding one entry per CDR3 protein. The table shows around 430,000 distinct CDR3 sequences, with roughly 15% occurring only once. The sequenced sample consisted of blood, either unsorted or a sorted T cell fraction (not recorded which). The receptors here all came from a male donor with ankylosing spondylitis.

This chain joins TRBV20-1 and TRBJ1-6; D possibly corresponds to TRBD1 (6 bases). The CDR3 consists of 14 residues. Germline values: CDR1 DFQATT, CDR2 SNEGSKA (reference sequence). Between the trimmed V and J ends, which lost 6 bases and 5 bases, there was a span of 14 bases. The CDR3 bases are TGCAGTGCCCTGGTCCAGGGGCATAATTCACCCCTCCACTTT. It specifies CSALVQGHNSPLHF.

There are a few counts of this clonotype. The J gene is TRBJ1-5, the V gene TRBV29-1, with D perhaps TRBD1 (6 bases). CDR3 length equals 13 residues. Germline values: CDR1 SQVTM, CDR2 ANQGSEA. V lost 5 bases and J 4 bases, leaving 12 bases between the germline ends. The CDR3 sequence is CSVQGGDNQPQHF. The CDR3 DNA follows: TGCAGCGTTCAAGGGGGGGATAATCAGCCCCAGCATTTT.

Only a few counts were recorded for this clonotype. CDR3 loop: CASSQWGTGRVGTEAFF. The CDR3 DNA sequence: TGTGCCAGCAGCCAGTGGGGGACAGGGAGAGTCGGCACTGAAGCTTTCTTT. The rearrangement joins TRBV3-1 to TRBJ1-1; 9 bases line up with TRBD1. In germline, CDR1 is LGHDT, CDR2 YNNKEL (reference sequence). The V gene end was trimmed by 3 bases and the J gene end by 4 bases; junction bases not matched to a gene: 12. CDR3 length equals 17 residues.